This T cell receptor (beta chain) was identified in a study of blood T cells in healthy people across ages. There are 11 residues in the CDR3. V lost 5 bases and J 11 bases, leaving 12 bases between the germline ends. Study outcomes and limitations: Diversity of TCR beta per million T cells declined in a roughly linear way with age.

This clonotype was observed a few times. What it recognizes is unknown. With a J-beta primer mix and a sample-barcoded 5' primer, a second PCR ran about 7 to 12 cycles. Template switching added a 12-random-nucleotide identifier to every cDNA molecule. Researchers report that each sample yielded at least 2.5 million CDR3-containing paired-end reads. Each CDR3 protein gets one entry after TCRdb re-called the 5' RACE reads with MiXCR. The sample comprises under 2 million distinct CDR3 sequences, about 32% of which are singletons, and approximately 10% rests with the top ten. The rearrangement links TRBV12-3 or TRBV12-4 to TRBJ2-5; D gene uncertain. This TCR derives from a woman aged 30 to 39 in good health. The specimen sequenced was blood. The CDR3 is CASSQDGVQYF. The CDR3 bases are TGTGCCAGCAGTCAGGACGGAGTGCAGTACTTC.